These 15 T cell receptor beta chains share one sample of origin, sequenced in a study of blood T cell repertoires in COVID-19. Clones were sequenced by immunoSEQ multiplex PCR, and TCRdb holds only the in-frame ones, with some missing. The sample records 110,000 or so clones, around 89% being singletons. What was sequenced was peripheral blood. These receptors were collected from a woman between 50 and 59 years old with acute or convalescent COVID-19.

Notes on this clone: In the same sample, other DNA sequences code for this CDR3. The chain couples TRBV30 to TRBJ2-1, with 12 bases lining up with TRBD2. V lost 3 bases, J lost 0 bases, and 3 bases stayed unmatched. The V gene's germline CDR1 is GTSNPN and CDR2 SVGIG (reference sequence). The CDR3 spans 16 residues. CDR3 bases: TGTGCCTGGAGCGGACTAGCGGGGTCCTCCTACAATGAGCAGTTCTTC. It is translated as CAWSGLAGSSYNEQFF. The variable domain in full, completed from reference TRBV30 and TRBJ2-1, reads SQTIHQWPATLVQPVGSPLSLECTVEGTSNPNLYWYRQAAGRGLQLLFYSVGIGQISSEVPQNLSASRPQDRQFILSSKKLLLSDSGFYLCAWSGLAGSSYNEQFFGPGTRLTVL.

This chain joins TRBV30 and TRBJ1-3, with 7 bases fitting TRBD1. Losses at the gene ends were 1 base for V and 7 bases for J; bases not matched to a gene: 10. Germline values: CDR1 GTSNPN, CDR2 SVGIG (reference sequence). The CDR3 consists of 15 residues. The CDR3, as DNA: TGTGCCTGGAGTGATGGCTCCCCCAGGGGGAACACCATATATTTT. Its translation is CAWSDGSPRGNTIYF.

V and J are TRBV7-3 and TRBJ2-2; unclear D gene. This CDR3 is 12 amino acids long. V gave up 1 base and J gave up 7 bases, with 4 bases separating them. Germline lookup yields CDR1 SGHTA and CDR2 FQGTGA. CDR3 sequence: CASSLINGELFF. The CDR3 nucleotides read TGTGCCAGCAGCTTAATTAACGGGGAGCTGTTTTTT.

This chain joins TRBV28 and TRBJ1-2; D unresolved. Germline CDR1 is MDHEN and CDR2 is SYDVKM. CDR3 length: 12 amino acids. V dropped 2 bases and J dropped 5 bases, with 6 bases sitting between them. CDR3 sequence: CASSLVEYGYTF. The CDR3 DNA reads TGTGCCAGCAGTTTAGTCGAGTATGGCTACACCTTC.

The chain recombines TRBV3-1 (or the pseudogene TRBV3-2) with TRBJ1-2; TRBD1 agrees at 8 bases. J lost 7 bases, V lost 6 bases, and 16 bases had no gene match. Germline CDR1 LGHDT, CDR2 YNNKEL (reference sequence). CDR3 length: 16 amino acids. The CDR3, as DNA: TGTGCCAGCAGTCGGGGCGGACAGGGTAAATCCGGTGGCTACACCTTC. Translated: CASSRGGQGKSGGYTF.

The chain couples TRBV15 to TRBJ1-2; 7 bases agree with TRBD1. The CDR3 totals 15 residues. V lost 0 bases to trimming and J lost 4 bases; unmatched junction nucleotides: 5. Germline V CDR1 and CDR2: LNHNV, YYDKDF (reference sequence). The CDR3 bases are TGTGCCACCAGCAGAGACAGGGGGACCCCCTATGGCTACACCTTC. Amino acids: CATSRDRGTPYGYTF.

This clone was observed once. The chain uses TRBV25-1 and TRBJ1-2, with D hard to call. This CDR3 is 16 amino acids long. Germline loops: CDR1 MGHDK, CDR2 SYGVNS. V lost 2 bases and J lost 3, with 16 bases in between. In DNA, the CDR3 is TGTGCCAGCAGTGAAGGCGGCTTCGGTATCGACTATGGCTACACCTTC. It codes for CASSEGGFGIDYGYTF.

The chain carries TRBV15 and TRBJ1-6, with D hard to call. The CDR3 consists of 16 residues. V lost 6 bases to trimming and J lost 3 bases, with 15 bases between them. Looked up from germline, CDR1 is LNHNV and CDR2 is YYDKDF (reference sequence). The CDR3 is CATSPSGSHYNSPLHF. In DNA, the CDR3 is TGTGCCACCAGTCCTAGCGGCAGTCACTATAATTCACCCCTCCACTTT.

The chain carries TRBV7-9 and TRBJ2-3; TRBD2 agrees at 7 bases. Germline loops: CDR1 SEHNR, CDR2 FQNEAQ (reference sequence). V shed 2 bases and J 0 bases; nucleotides not matched to a gene: 14. This CDR3 is 19 amino acids long. The CDR3 loop is CASSLSPPGGVGSTDTQYF. The CDR3 DNA is TGTGCCAGCAGCTTATCTCCCCCGGGGGGAGTTGGGAGCACAGATACGCAGTATTTT.

This chain connects TRBV5-4 to TRBJ2-3; maybe TRBD2 (5 bases). Trimming took off 3 bases at V and 4 bases at J, with 15 bases between the two ends. The V gene's germline CDR1 is SGHNT and CDR2 YYREEE (reference sequence). This CDR3 is built from 15 residues. CDR3 protein: CASSSDLRAPDTQYF. Here the CDR3 DNA reads TGTGCCAGCAGCTCGGACCTGAGGGCCCCAGATACGCAGTATTTT.

This chain joins TRBV7-9 and TRBJ1-1; D is unresolved. Trimming cost V 1 base and J 3 bases, with 6 bases left between them. Per the germline V gene, CDR1 is SEHNR and CDR2 is FQNEAQ (reference sequence). CDR3 size: 13 residues. CDR3: CASSLGTDTEAFF. CDR3 bases: TGTGCCAGCAGCTTAGGCACAGACACTGAAGCTTTCTTT.

This clone is a singleton in its sample. This chain uses TRBV24-1 with TRBJ2-7, with D tentatively TRBD1 (6 bases). CDR1 and CDR2 (germline): KGHDR, SFDVKD. Trimming stripped 3 bases from V and 0 bases from J, with 8 bases between. The CDR3 extends over 14 amino acids. The CDR3 reads CATSDTDSSYEQYF. Here the CDR3 DNA reads TGTGCCACCAGTGATACGGACAGCTCCTACGAGCAGTACTTC.

This chain links TRBV6-6 with TRBJ2-5; 7 positions match TRBD1. V was clipped by 6 bases and J by 4 bases; unmatched bases: 8. From germline, CDR1 is MNHNY and CDR2 SVGAGI (reference sequence). This CDR3 has 14 amino acids. CDR3 in DNA: TGTGCCAGCAGCACTCGGACAGGAGGAGAGACCCAGTACTTC. Translation gives CASSTRTGGETQYF.

The chain uses TRBV5-4 and TRBJ2-6, with TRBD1 matching over 11 bases. The germline gives CDR1 SGHNT, CDR2 YYREEE (reference sequence). After removal of 4 bases from V and 2 bases from J, the junction contained 5 bases not matched to a gene. The CDR3 runs 17 residues. The CDR3 protein is CASSPGTGGPGANVLTF. The CDR3 DNA follows: TGTGCCAGCAGCCCCGGGACAGGGGGTCCTGGGGCCAACGTCCTGACTTTC.

V gene TRBV7-9 combines with J gene TRBJ2-3; 14 nucleotides align to TRBD2. V lost 4 bases, J lost 5 bases, and 14 bases stayed unmatched. Looked up from germline, CDR1 is SEHNR and CDR2 is FQNEAQ (reference sequence). The CDR3 runs 19 residues. The CDR3 DNA follows: TGTGCCAGCAGCTCCGGACTAGCGGGGGGTCTCATCCTGGGAGATACGCAGTATTTT. This gives the protein CASSSGLAGGLILGDTQYF.